This paragraph covers one T cell receptor (beta chain) sequence. The germline gives CDR1 SQVTM, CDR2 ANQGSEA. J gave up 8 bases and V 3 bases, and 5 bases lay outside the gene matches. The CDR3 extends over 13 amino acids. The protocol was immunoSEQ multiplex PCR, while the TCRdb copy is restricted to in-frame clones and leaves out a portion. The table includes about 350,000 clones, roughly 87% detected once. This entry comes from a study of blood T cell repertoires in COVID-19. Turning to the study itself: Sources were T cells, B-cell-depleted T cells, or PBMCs; the material itself was cDNA or gDNA.

The sample was PBMCs or T cells enriched from blood (not recorded which). The TCR sequence derives from a woman in her thirties who had recovered from COVID-19. V and J are TRBV29-1 and TRBJ2-1; 9 bases fit TRBD1. The CDR3 coding sequence is TGCAGCGTTGACCTGGGGGACAGGGATGAGCAGTTCTTC. Encoded protein: CSVDLGDRDEQFF.